This TCR beta chain was recorded in a study of T cells in Graves' hyperthyroidism and ophthalmopathy. Overall study results and limits: In validation, the model predicted ophthalmopathy. These predictions came a median about 6 months before onset. Most expanded thyroid clonotypes above 0.001 recurred in blood. Stable hyperthyroidism was told apart from ophthalmopathy by a model built on 13 V-J features.

There are 18 residues in the CDR3. Germline V gene sequence: CDR1 MNHEY, CDR2 SVGEGT. Trimming removed 3 bases from V and 2 bases from J, with 23 bases in between. TCR beta CDR3 sequences were amplified from RNA transcripts. The TCR CDR3 was amplified in a first-round RT-PCR using the HTBI primer set. Each CDR3 protein gets one entry after TCRdb re-called the multiplex PCR reads with MiXCR. The sample contains fewer than 750,000 distinct CDR3 sequences, about 15% of which appear only once. This clonotype has just a few counts. The target antigen is unknown. This clonotype originated in a woman aged 40 to 55 with Graves' ophthalmopathy. The chain carries TRBV6-2 or TRBV6-3 and TRBJ2-7; D might be TRBD2 (6 bases). The specimen was blood. As DNA, the CDR3 is TGTGCCAGCAGTTATGGGGCCCCTCTTAGCGGCCAAACCTACGAGCAGTACTTC. Translating gives CASSYGAPLSGQTYEQYF.